The present T cell receptor beta chain was sequenced within a study of blood T cell repertoires in COVID-19. Looking at the study overall: Sample material is recorded as cDNA or gDNA derived from T cells, B-cell-depleted T cells, or PBMCs.

The CDR3 covers 14 residues. Germline V gene data show CDR1 as LNHDA and CDR2 as SQIVND (reference sequence). Losses at the gene ends were 5 bases for V and 4 bases for J; bases not matched to a gene: 5. Profiled with immunoSEQ multiplex PCR; TCRdb holds only in-frame clones, not every one. The table lists approximately 250,000 clones, 85% to 90% of them singletons, with about 4% in the top ten. Material for sequencing was PBMCs or T cells enriched from blood (not recorded which). The chain has TRBV19 and TRBJ2-3; 8 bases line up with TRBD2. This TCR derives from a woman aged 25 to 45 with acute COVID-19. The CDR3 region has the DNA TGTGCCAGTAGTTGGGGACTAGAAGCAGATACGCAGTATTTT. Translation: CASSWGLEADTQYF.